Sequencing of this T cell receptor (beta chain) was carried out in a study of blood T cell repertoires in COVID-19 (dated by TCRdb to 2020 to 2022). For context, the study as a whole: The collaborator samples originated in the United States, Italy and Spain and spanned the acute and convalescent phases of COVID-19. The prospective study material was composed of cDNA or gDNA derived from T cells, B-cell-depleted T cells, or PBMCs. The repertoires were made available in a free public database intended to serve as a resource for research on the immune response to SARS-CoV-2. The samples were drawn from two sources: the first 160 participants of the ongoing ImmuneRACE study, and 1,200 or so subjects contributed by 6 global collaborators. Subjects who had been exposed to COVID-19, were actively infected with it, or had recovered from it provided the deeply sampled blood TCRbeta repertoires that made up the dataset. Where available, HLA class I and class II types were taken from metadata supplied by the sample provider and were not determined by assay-based typing. A de-identified subject ID, COVID-19 status, age in years and sex were almost always included in the sample metadata.

A single count supports this clone. Its binding antigen is unknown. Base qualities were left out, and no much larger clone turns up one base away. Summary of the overall study and its limitations: The quantity of clinical and demographic metadata differed by source and by participant and was supplied without curation.

The CDR3 sequence holds 15 residues, the cysteine and phenylalanine included. Left in the record is the CDR3 DNA by itself, 45 bases read in frame from the first base. The CDR1 and CDR2 encoded by the germline V gene are KGHSH and LQKENI. The junction shows trimming of 3 bases on V and 3 bases on J, plus 12 bases between the germline ends. Another Seattle source contributed samples from volunteer blood donors who had recovered from COVID-19. Each collaborating institution followed its own protocols to collect whole blood in K2EDTA tubes. Collaborator samples were shipped for TCRbeta analysis as frozen whole blood, isolated PBMCs, or DNA extracted from either sample type. TCRbeta CDR3 regions were amplified from genomic DNA using the immunoSEQ Assay, a bias-controlled multiplex PCR. The authors' analysis ran thus. The number of nucleated cells in each sample was estimated from the amplification of reference gene primers within the assay. Sequence reads were collapsed and filtered to measure the absolute abundance of every unique TCRbeta CDR3 rearrangement. For each sample, productive Simpson clonality was calculated by taking the square root of Simpson's diversity index across productive rearrangements. TCRdb re-hosts the immuneACCESS table, in-frame sequences only. Its copies lack some clones; in the studies checked, an unresolved V gene accounts for under half of them, and the cause for the rest is not known. The D gene and trimming were derived from the DNA, and the V and J assignments and clone size from that table. In all, the sample holds 270,000 or so clones, and roughly 89% of those were seen once. In total, the top ten clones hold just under 0.95% of the sample.

This clonotype was obtained from a woman aged 40 to 50 who had recovered from COVID-19. The V and J genes are TRBV18 and TRBJ2-1, with an unclear D gene assignment. The sample taken for sequencing was peripheral blood. In nucleotides, the sequence is TGTGCCAGCTCACCGCCCCTAAGTAGCTACAATGAGCAGTTCTTC. It is translated as CASSPPLSSYNEQFF.